Each of the 3 T cell receptor beta chains below was sequenced from the same sample in a study of Ad26.COV2.S vaccination and SARS-CoV-2 variants. Stated treatment: some 20 received Ad26.COV2.S at low or high dose, single or two shots; 5 received placebo; per-sample allocation not given. Specimens were obtained on day 63 following the first vaccine or placebo injection. Measured with immunoSEQ multiplex PCR; TCRdb has only the in-frame clones, and not every one. The table records 300,000 to 400,000 clones, approximately 86% of them present only once. The sample here was peripheral blood, taken in a trial of Ad26.COV2.S vaccine versus placebo. Source of these receptors: a person between 18 and 59 years old who received the Ad26.COV2.S COVID-19 vaccine or a placebo.

CDR3 DNA: TGTGCCTGGAGCGGGACAGGGCGAGAGACCCAGTACTTC. Protein: CAWSGTGRETQYF. The V call is TRBV30, the J call TRBJ2-5; 9 bases are shared with TRBD1. The CDR3 sequence is 13 residues long. Unmatched junction bases numbered 3, after V lost 3 bases and J lost 4 bases. Germline CDR1 GTSNPN, CDR2 SVGIG (reference sequence).

The rearrangement joins TRBV21-1 to TRBJ1-2. TRBV21-1 is annotated as a pseudogene. The CDR3 covers 16 residues. The CDR3 spells CASRPKFPAEGYGYTF. CDR3 DNA sequence: TGTGCCAGCAGGCCCAAGTTCCCTGCAGAGGGTTATGGCTACACCTTC.

The CDR3 DNA sequence: TGTGCCAGCAGCCAACGTAGCGGGAGTTCAGAGACCCAGTACTTC. This translates into CASSQRSGSSETQYF. This rearrangement joins TRBV3-1 (or the pseudogene TRBV3-2) to TRBJ2-5; 9 nucleotides match TRBD2. V trimming: 2 bases; J trimming: 4 bases; junction bases outside the gene matches: 5. Germline V CDR1 and CDR2: LGHDT, YNNKEL (reference sequence). This CDR3 is built from 15 residues.